The T cell receptor (beta chain) described here comes from a study of control samples from healthy donors and cancer patients (dated by TCRdb to the early 2020s). On this clone itself: No antigen is known for it. Base qualities are not provided; no much larger clone lies one nucleotide away.

The CDR3 contains 15 residues, cysteine and phenylalanine counted. Here the CDR3 DNA is all that survives: 45 bases in frame from base 1. For CDR1 and CDR2, the germline V gene lists LGHNA and YSLEER. Trimming accounts for 4 bases at V and 0 bases at J, while the number of junction bases matched to no gene is 5. Library construction relied on the immunoSEQ multiplex PCR assay. TCRdb carries this immuneACCESS record with in-frame sequences only. Its versions omit some clonotypes, under half of them owing to an unresolved V gene in the studies checked, with the rest unexplained. Within this sample are under 30,000 clones, with 70% to 85% of them counted one time only. About 20% of the sample belongs to the ten largest clones.

The TCR originated in a man in his sixties with head and neck cancer. Source material: PBMCs. This chain is built from TRBV4-3 and TRBJ2-7; 8 bases in the middle match TRBD1. The CDR3 in this case is CASSLGTGLSYEQYF. The DNA sequence is given as TGCGCCAGCAGCCTTGGGACAGGCCTCTCCTACGAGCAGTACTTC.